One sample yielded the 3 T cell receptor beta chains listed below, sequenced in a study of CD8+ T cells in alopecia areata. TCR sequencing used cDNA made by reverse transcription of extracted RNA. The protocol was immunoSEQ multiplex PCR, while the TCRdb copy is restricted to in-frame clones and leaves out a portion. This sample has some 150,000 clones, with approximately 52% found just once. Noted treatment: oral pan-JAK inhibitor, 5-10 mg twice daily. The sample was CD4+ T cells sorted from blood, taken at approximately week 55, from a patient treated with tofacitinib. The receptors originated from a human donor with alopecia areata.

The chain recombines TRBV6-6 with TRBJ2-2; TRBD2 is a possible D gene (5 bases). The CDR3 loop spans 15 amino acids. The V end lost 7 bases, the J end lost 1 base, and 13 bases lay between the germline ends. CDR1 is MNHNY, CDR2 SVGAGI, per germline (reference sequence). The CDR3 reads CASITVGRNTGELFF. The CDR3 nucleotides read TGTGCCAGCATTACTGTAGGGAGGAACACCGGGGAGCTGTTTTTT.

The genes are TRBV7-3 and TRBJ1-2; D gene uncertain. The CDR3 loop spans 14 amino acids. The V end was cut by 2 bases, the J end by 8 bases, with 15 bases between. Germline assignment: CDR1 SGHTA and CDR2 FQGTGA. In nucleotides, the CDR3 is TGTGCCAGCAGCTTACTTCGCATCCGGAGGGGCTACACCTTC. Amino acid sequence: CASSLLRIRRGYTF.

This chain joins TRBV30 and TRBJ1-5; 7 bases fit TRBD1. V lost 5 bases and J lost 4; bases outside the gene matches: 5. Germline V gene lookup returns CDR1 GTSNPN and CDR2 SVGIG (reference sequence). This CDR3 is built from 13 residues. The CDR3 region has the DNA TGTGCCTGGTCACAGGGGAGAAATCAGCCCCAGCATTTT. Residues: CAWSQGRNQPQHF.